These T cell receptor beta chains were read from a single sample in a study of regulatory T cells in long-lasting Graves disease. TCRdb re-called the multiplex PCR reads with MiXCR, one entry per CDR3 protein. The data show approximately 300,000 distinct CDR3 sequences, approximately 20% seen once. The sample consisted of peripheral blood mononuclear cells (PBMCs), taken at new diagnosis, from a patient treated with antithyroid drugs. Receptors were obtained from a female donor with Graves disease. Both conserved end residues are part of each CDR3. D genes are given only for firm matches. Rows give clone size only sometimes, using once, few, many, or a class for an expanded clone.

DNA | CDR3 | J | D | size | length | V
TGTGCCAGCAGCTCAGGACAGGGCCAAGAGACCCAGTACTTC | CASSSGQGQETQYF | TRBJ2-5 | TRBD1 | many | 14 | TRBV25-1
TGTGCCAGCAGTGAAGGAGCGGGAGTTACCACCGGGGAGCTGTTTTTT | CASSEGAGVTTGELFF | TRBJ2-2 | TRBD2 | many | 16 | TRBV2
TGTGCCAGCAGCAGTATAAACTCGCAGTACTTC | CASSSINSQYF | TRBJ2-7 | . | few | 11 | TRBV6-1
TGTGCCAGCACCCCCGTCGGGAGGGGGCTGAACACTGAAGCTTTCTTT | CASTPVGRGLNTEAFF | TRBJ1-1 | TRBD1 | many | 16 | TRBV6-1
TGTGCCAGCAGCTTAGGGGGGGCCGGGACATACTACGAGCAGTACTTC | CASSLGGAGTYYEQYF | TRBJ2-7 | . | few | 16 | TRBV2
TGTGCCAGCAGTCCGGACTTGGACAGGGCCTACGAGCAGTACTTC | CASSPDLDRAYEQYF | TRBJ2-7 | TRBD1 | many | 15 | TRBV27
TGTGCTAGTAAATCATTTCGGCAGTCCCCCGGGGAGCTGTTTTTT | CASKSFRQSPGELFF | TRBJ2-2 | . | many | 15 | TRBV12-5
TGTGCCAGCAGCGTAGAGGCGTCTCGAAATGAAAAACTGTTTTTT | CASSVEASRNEKLFF | TRBJ1-4 | . | many | 15 | TRBV9
TGTGCCAGCAGCTCGCGGGAGTTTGGGGAAAAACTGTTTTTT | CASSSREFGEKLFF | TRBJ1-4 | . | many | 14 | TRBV13
TGTGCCAGCACCCCTTGGGGCGGGGATGAGCAGTTCTTC | CASTPWGGDEQFF | TRBJ2-1 | . | . | 13 | TRBV27
TGTGCCAGCAGCCCAACGGGACTAGCGGGAGAAAGAGGATCCTACAATGAGCAGTTCTTC | CASSPTGLAGERGSYNEQFF | TRBJ2-1 | TRBD2 | . | 20 | TRBV3-1
TGTGCCAGCAGCTTCGGACTAGCGGGGTTGAACACCGGGGAGCTGTTTTTT | CASSFGLAGLNTGELFF | TRBJ2-2 | TRBD2 | . | 17 | TRBV13
TGTGCCAGCAGTTTTTCCCGGGACGGGAAGCAGTTCTTC | CASSFSRDGKQFF | TRBJ2-1 | . | . | 13 | TRBV9
TGTGCCAGCAGTCCAAGACAGGGGTGGATGAGCGAGCAGTACTTC | CASSPRQGWMSEQYF | TRBJ2-7 | TRBD1 | . | 15 | TRBV28
TGTGCCACCTCTGGGGGACTAGCGGACACAGATACGCAGTATTTT | CATSGGLADTDTQYF | TRBJ2-3 | TRBD2 | many | 15 | TRBV19
TGTGCCAGCAGCCGAGGACAGGAAATGTATGGCTACACCTTC | CASSRGQEMYGYTF | TRBJ1-2 | TRBD1 | many | 14 | TRBV5-4
TGTGCCAGCGCCAGGGGACAGGGTGGTATAGAGACCCAGTACTTC | CASARGQGGIETQYF | TRBJ2-5 | TRBD1 | . | 15 | TRBV12-3/TRBV12-4
TGTGCCAGCAGCCCCTCCTATACCAGTGAGCAGTTCTTC | CASSPSYTSEQFF | TRBJ2-1 | . | few | 13 | TRBV3-1
TGTGCCGCCCTTGATGGGACAGTTGGGAATGAGCAGTTCTTC | CAALDGTVGNEQFF | TRBJ2-1 | TRBD1 | . | 14 | TRBV6-2/TRBV6-3
TGTGCCAGCAGTTACTCCTTTTTTAGAGGGGGACGTGATACGCAGTATTTT | CASSYSFFRGGRDTQYF | TRBJ2-3 | . | . | 17 | TRBV12-3/TRBV12-4
TGTGCCAGCAGCCTCGGGCTCCACGAGCAGTACTTC | CASSLGLHEQYF | TRBJ2-7 | . | many | 12 | TRBV11-2
TGTGCCAGCACCAGAGCGGGCACAGATACGCAGTATTTT | CASTRAGTDTQYF | TRBJ2-3 | . | . | 13 | TRBV6-1
TGTGCCAGCAGCCGTAACGTCGCCTACGAGCAGTACTTC | CASSRNVAYEQYF | TRBJ2-7 | . | . | 13 | TRBV14
TGCAGTGCCCCACCCGGGCCGGGACCCTCCTCAAATGAGCAGTTCTTC | CSAPPGPGPSSNEQFF | TRBJ2-1 | . | . | 16 | TRBV20-1
TGTGCCTGGGATCGGGTAGGGGAAATCTATGGCTACACCTTC | CAWDRVGEIYGYTF | TRBJ1-2 | . | many | 14 | TRBV30
TGTGCCAGTAGTATAATGACAGGGAAAACTCAGCCCCAGCATTTT | CASSIMTGKTQPQHF | TRBJ1-5 | TRBD1 | many | 15 | TRBV19
TGCGCCAGCAGCAAAGTTGGTCGTGGACTAGCCTACGAGCAGTACTTC | CASSKVGRGLAYEQYF | TRBJ2-7 | TRBD2 | few | 16 | TRBV4-1
TGTGCCAGCAGACGGGATCCCCCGGACACTGAAGCTTTCTTT | CASRRDPPDTEAFF | TRBJ1-1 | . | many | 14 | TRBV28
TGTGCCAGCAGCTCCCGGGTACGAGGCGGTGAAGCTTTCTTT | CASSSRVRGGEAFF | TRBJ1-1 | . | many | 14 | TRBV5-8
TGCGCCAGCAGCTTGGGGGGCGGGGGCCATGAGCAGTTCTTC | CASSLGGGGHEQFF | TRBJ2-1 | . | many | 14 | TRBV5-1
TGTGCCAGCAGTTTCTATGCAGGGTCTAACTATGGCTACACCTTC | CASSFYAGSNYGYTF | TRBJ1-2 | . | many | 15 | TRBV12-3/TRBV12-4
TGTGCCAGCAGCTTAGGAGGGGACGGGCAGTTCTTC | CASSLGGDGQFF | TRBJ2-1 | . | many | 12 | TRBV11-3
TGCAGCGCCTCCGGGACAGGGCGATTAAAACTGTTTTTT | CSASGTGRLKLFF | TRBJ1-4 | TRBD1 | many | 13 | TRBV29-1
TGTGCCAGCTCAGGGGACTTCTACGAGCAGTACTTC | CASSGDFYEQYF | TRBJ2-7 | . | few | 12 | TRBV18
TGTGCCAGCAGTAAAACAGGGGGGGGGCGGTTCTTC | CASSKTGGGRFF | TRBJ2-1 | . | few | 12 | TRBV25-1
TGCAGCGTTGAAGATAGTCCTAGCGGGAACCCAGATACGCAGTATTTT | CSVEDSPSGNPDTQYF | TRBJ2-3 | TRBD2 | many | 16 | TRBV29-1
TGCAGTGCTGAGTTCGGGGCCACGGACACAGATACGCAGTATTTT | CSAEFGATDTDTQYF | TRBJ2-3 | . | . | 15 | TRBV20-1
TGTGCCAGCAGCTTAGTATCCCTAGCGGGAGGAAATGAGCAGTTCTTC | CASSLVSLAGGNEQFF | TRBJ2-1 | TRBD2 | many | 16 | TRBV11-2
TGTGCCAGCAGCTCCACAGGGGGTATCTATGGCTACACCTTC | CASSSTGGIYGYTF | TRBJ1-2 | TRBD1 | many | 14 | TRBV5-1
TGTGCCAGTTCCCGGACTAGCAAAGAGCAGTTCTTC | CASSRTSKEQFF | TRBJ2-1 | TRBD2 | many | 12 | TRBV3-1
TGTGCCAGCAGTTACCCCGGGACAGGGGACACTGAAGCTTTCTTT | CASSYPGTGDTEAFF | TRBJ1-1 | TRBD1 | many | 15 | TRBV6-5
TGTGCCAGCAGTCATACATATGGGCAGTTCTTC | CASSHTYGQFF | TRBJ2-1 | . | . | 11 | TRBV6-1
TGTGCCAACAGCCAAGAAAACGGGAGGGAGACCCAGTACTTC | CANSQENGRETQYF | TRBJ2-5 | TRBD2 | . | 14 | TRBV4-2
TGTGCCAGCAGGCAGACAGGGGTTGACGGGGAGCTGTTTTTT | CASRQTGVDGELFF | TRBJ2-2 | TRBD1 | many | 14 | TRBV12-3/TRBV12-4
TGTGCCAGCAGTCCGCCCCGGGGACTGAACACTGAAGCTTTCTTT | CASSPPRGLNTEAFF | TRBJ1-1 | . | many | 15 | TRBV28